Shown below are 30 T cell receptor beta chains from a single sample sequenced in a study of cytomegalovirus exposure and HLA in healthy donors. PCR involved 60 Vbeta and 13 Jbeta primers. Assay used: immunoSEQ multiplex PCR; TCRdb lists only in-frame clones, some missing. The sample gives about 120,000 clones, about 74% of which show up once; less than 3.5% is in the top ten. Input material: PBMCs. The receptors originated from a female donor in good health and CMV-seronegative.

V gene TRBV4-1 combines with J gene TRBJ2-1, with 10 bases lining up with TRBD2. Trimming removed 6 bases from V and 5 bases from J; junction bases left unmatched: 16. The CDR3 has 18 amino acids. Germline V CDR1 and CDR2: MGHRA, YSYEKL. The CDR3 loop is CASRVRQRSGGADNEQFF. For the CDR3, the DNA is TGCGCCAGCAGAGTTAGGCAGAGGAGCGGGGGGGCCGACAATGAGCAGTTCTTC.

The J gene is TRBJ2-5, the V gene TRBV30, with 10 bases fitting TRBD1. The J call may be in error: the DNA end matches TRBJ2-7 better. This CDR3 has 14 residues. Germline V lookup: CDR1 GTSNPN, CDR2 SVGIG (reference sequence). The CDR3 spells CASPRDRGPYEQYF. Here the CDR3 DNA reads TGTGCCTCCCCTAGGGACAGGGGTCCCTACGAGCAGTACTTC.

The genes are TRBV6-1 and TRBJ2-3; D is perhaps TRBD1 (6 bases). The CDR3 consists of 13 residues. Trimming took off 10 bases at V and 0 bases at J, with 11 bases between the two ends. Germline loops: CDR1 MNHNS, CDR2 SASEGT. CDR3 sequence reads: CATGTTSTDTQYF. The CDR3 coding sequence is TGTGCCACCGGGACAACTAGCACAGATACGCAGTATTTT.

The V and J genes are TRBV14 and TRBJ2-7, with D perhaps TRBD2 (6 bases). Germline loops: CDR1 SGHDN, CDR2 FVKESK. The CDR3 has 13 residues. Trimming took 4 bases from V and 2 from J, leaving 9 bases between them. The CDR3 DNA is TGTGCCAGCAGCCTAGGCGGGACCTACGAGCAGTACTTC. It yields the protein CASSLGGTYEQYF.

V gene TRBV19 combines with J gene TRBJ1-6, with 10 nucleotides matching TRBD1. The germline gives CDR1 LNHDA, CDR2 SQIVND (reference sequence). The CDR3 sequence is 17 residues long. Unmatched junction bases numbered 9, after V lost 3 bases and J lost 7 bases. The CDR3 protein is CASSIRGGQGSNSPLHF. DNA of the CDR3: TGTGCCAGTAGTATCCGCGGGGGACAGGGGTCGAATTCACCCCTCCACTTT.

The CDR3 region has the DNA TGTGCCAGCTCACTCCTACAGGACCCCTCGAACACTGAAGCTTTCTTT. Encoded protein: CASSLLQDPSNTEAFF. The chain joins TRBV18 to TRBJ1-1, with a possible D match to TRBD1 (5 bases). This CDR3 has 16 amino acids. Between the trimmed V and J ends, which lost 4 bases and 1 base, there was a span of 16 bases. Germline V gene data show CDR1 as KGHSH and CDR2 as LQKENI.

The CDR3 DNA reads TGTGCCACCAGCAGATCCGGGACACTCTATGGCTACACCTTC. It yields the protein CATSRSGTLYGYTF. The gene calls are TRBV15 and TRBJ1-2, with a weak D call TRBD1 (6 bases). The CDR3 covers 14 residues. From germline, CDR1 is LNHNV and CDR2 YYDKDF (reference sequence). V was cut by 2 bases and J by 4 bases, with 11 bases left in between.

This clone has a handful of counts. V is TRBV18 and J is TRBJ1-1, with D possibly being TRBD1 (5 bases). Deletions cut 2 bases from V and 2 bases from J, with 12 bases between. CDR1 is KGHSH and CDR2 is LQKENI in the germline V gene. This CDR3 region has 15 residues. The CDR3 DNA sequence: TGTGCCAGCTCACCATTGCGGGACCGAAACACTGAAGCTTTCTTT. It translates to CASSPLRDRNTEAFF.

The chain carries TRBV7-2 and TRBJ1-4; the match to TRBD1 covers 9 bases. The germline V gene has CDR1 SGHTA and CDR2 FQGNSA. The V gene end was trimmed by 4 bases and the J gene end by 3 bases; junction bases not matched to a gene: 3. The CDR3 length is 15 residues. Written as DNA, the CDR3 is TGTGCCAGCAGCTCGAGGACAGGGGCTAATGAAAAACTGTTTTTT. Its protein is CASSSRTGANEKLFF.

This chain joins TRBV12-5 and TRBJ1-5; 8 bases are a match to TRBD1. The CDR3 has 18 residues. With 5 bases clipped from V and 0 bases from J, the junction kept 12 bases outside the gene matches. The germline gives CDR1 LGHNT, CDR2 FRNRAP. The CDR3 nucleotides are TGTGCTAGTGGTACCGGACAGGGCAGGGGGTATAGCAATCAGCCCCAGCATTTT. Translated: CASGTGQGRGYSNQPQHF. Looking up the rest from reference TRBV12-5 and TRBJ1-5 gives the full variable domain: DARVTQTPRHKVTEMGQEVTMRCQPILGHNTVFWYRQTMMQGLELLAYFRNRAPLDDSGMPKDRFSAEMPDATLATLKIQPSEPRDSAVYFCASGTGQGRGYSNQPQHFGDGTRLSIL.

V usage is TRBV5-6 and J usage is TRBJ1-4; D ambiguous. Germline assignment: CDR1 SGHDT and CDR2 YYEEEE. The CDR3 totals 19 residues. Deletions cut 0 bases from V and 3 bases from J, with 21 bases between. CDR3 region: CASSLVGYSFGEANEKLFF. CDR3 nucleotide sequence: TGTGCCAGCAGCTTGGTCGGGTATAGTTTCGGTGAGGCTAATGAAAAACTGTTTTTT. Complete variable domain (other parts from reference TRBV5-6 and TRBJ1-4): DAGVTQSPTHLIKTRGQQVTLRCSPKSGHDTVSWYQQALGQGPQFIFQYYEEEERQRGNFPDRFSGHQFPNYSSELNVNALLLGDSALYLCASSLVGYSFGEANEKLFFGSGTQLSVL.

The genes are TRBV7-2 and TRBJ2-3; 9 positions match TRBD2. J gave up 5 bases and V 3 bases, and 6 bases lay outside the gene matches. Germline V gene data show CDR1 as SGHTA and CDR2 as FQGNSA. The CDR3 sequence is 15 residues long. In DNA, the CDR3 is TGTGCCAGCAGCTTTACGCGGGGGGGCCGAGATACGCAGTATTTT. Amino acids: CASSFTRGGRDTQYF.

In DNA form, the CDR3 reads TGTGCCAGCACCGGAGGGACAGGTTACGAGCAGTACTTC. Its protein product is CASTGGTGYEQYF. The chain combines TRBV6-1 with TRBJ2-7, with 8 bases that match TRBD1. Trimming cost V 7 bases and J 4 bases; bases outside gene matches: 6. This CDR3 region has 13 residues. CDR1 and CDR2 from the germline V gene are MNHNS and SASEGT.

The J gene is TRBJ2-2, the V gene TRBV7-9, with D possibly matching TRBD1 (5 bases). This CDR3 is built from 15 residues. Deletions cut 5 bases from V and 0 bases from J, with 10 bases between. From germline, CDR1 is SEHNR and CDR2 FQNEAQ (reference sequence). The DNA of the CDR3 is TGTGCCAGCAGCGCGACAGACGCGAACACCGGGGAGCTGTTTTTT. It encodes CASSATDANTGELFF.

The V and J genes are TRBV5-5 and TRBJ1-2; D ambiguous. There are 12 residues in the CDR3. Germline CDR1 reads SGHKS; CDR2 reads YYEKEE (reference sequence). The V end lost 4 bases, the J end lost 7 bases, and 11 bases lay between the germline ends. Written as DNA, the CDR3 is TGTGCCAGCAGCGAGGAAGGTGCTGGCTACACCTTC. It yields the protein CASSEEGAGYTF.

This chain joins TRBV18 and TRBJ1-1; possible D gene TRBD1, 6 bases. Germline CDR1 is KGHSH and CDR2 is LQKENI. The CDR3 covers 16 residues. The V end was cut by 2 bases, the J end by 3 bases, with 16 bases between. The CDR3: CASSPIHGEGDTEAFF. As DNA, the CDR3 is TGTGCCAGCTCACCAATACACGGAGAGGGGGACACTGAAGCTTTCTTT.

CDR3 DNA sequence: TGCAGCGTTGAGATAAACAGGGGAGAAGCTTTCTTT. It is translated as CSVEINRGEAFF. The chain recombines TRBV29-1 with TRBJ1-1; TRBD1 aligns across 7 bases. The V and J ends lost 3 bases and 8 bases, in that order; junction bases with no gene match: 6. The CDR3 has 12 residues. CDR1 is SQVTM, CDR2 ANQGSEA, per germline.

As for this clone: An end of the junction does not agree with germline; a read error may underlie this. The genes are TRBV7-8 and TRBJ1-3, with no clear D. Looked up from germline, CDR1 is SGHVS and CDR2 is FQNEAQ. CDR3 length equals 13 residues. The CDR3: CAGSLAARNTIYF. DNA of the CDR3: TGTGCCGGCAGCCTGGCCGCCCGAAACACCATATATTTT.

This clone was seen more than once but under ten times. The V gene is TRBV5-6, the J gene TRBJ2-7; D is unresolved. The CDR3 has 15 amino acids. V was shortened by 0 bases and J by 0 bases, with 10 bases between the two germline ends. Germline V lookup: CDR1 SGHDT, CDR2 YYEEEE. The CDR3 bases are TGTGCCAGCAGCTTGGCCCCCGCCAGCTCCTACGAGCAGTACTTC. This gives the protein CASSLAPASSYEQYF.

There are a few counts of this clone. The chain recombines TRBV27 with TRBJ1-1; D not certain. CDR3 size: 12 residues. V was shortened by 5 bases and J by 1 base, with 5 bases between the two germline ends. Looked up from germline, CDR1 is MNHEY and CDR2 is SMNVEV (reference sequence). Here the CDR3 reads CASSQANTEAFF. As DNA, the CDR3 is TGTGCCAGCAGTCAGGCGAACACTGAAGCTTTCTTT.

CDR3 coding DNA: TGTGCCAGCAGTGAGGGCTCCGGGGAGCTGTTTTTT. Protein sequence: CASSEGSGELFF. J is TRBJ2-2 and V is TRBV2; D is unresolved. The germline V and J ends were trimmed by 3 bases and 6 bases, with 5 bases remaining between them. The CDR3 contains 12 residues. Germline CDR1 reads SNHLY; CDR2 reads FYNNEI.

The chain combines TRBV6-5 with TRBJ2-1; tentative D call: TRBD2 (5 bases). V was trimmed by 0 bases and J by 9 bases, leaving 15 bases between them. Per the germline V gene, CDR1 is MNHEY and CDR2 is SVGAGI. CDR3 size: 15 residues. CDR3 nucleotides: TGTGCCAGCAGTTACTCGAGGCTCGGGGAATCTGAGCAGTTCTTC. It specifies CASSYSRLGESEQFF.

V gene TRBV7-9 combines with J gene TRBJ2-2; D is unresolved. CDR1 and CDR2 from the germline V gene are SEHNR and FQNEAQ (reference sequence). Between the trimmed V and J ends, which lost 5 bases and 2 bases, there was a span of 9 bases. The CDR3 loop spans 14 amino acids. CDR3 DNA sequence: TGTGCCAGCAGCCCGCCGGTCAACACCGGGGAGCTGTTTTTT. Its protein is CASSPPVNTGELFF. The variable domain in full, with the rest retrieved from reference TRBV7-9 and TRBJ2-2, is DTGVSQNPRHKITKRGQNVTFRCDPISEHNRLYWYRQTLGQGPEFLTYFQNEAQLEKSRLLSDRFSAERPKGSFSTLEIQRTEQGDSAMYLCASSPPVNTGELFFGEGSRLTVL.

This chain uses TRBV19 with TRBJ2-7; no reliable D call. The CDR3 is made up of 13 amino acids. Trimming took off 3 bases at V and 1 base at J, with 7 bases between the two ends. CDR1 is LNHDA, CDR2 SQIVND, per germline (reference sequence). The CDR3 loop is CASSIPGSYEQYF. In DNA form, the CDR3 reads TGTGCCAGTAGTATCCCAGGATCCTACGAGCAGTACTTC.

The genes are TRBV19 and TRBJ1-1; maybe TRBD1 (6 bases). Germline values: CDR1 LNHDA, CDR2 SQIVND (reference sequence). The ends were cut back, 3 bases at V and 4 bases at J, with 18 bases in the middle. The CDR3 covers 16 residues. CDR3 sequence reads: CASSISGITGTTEAFF. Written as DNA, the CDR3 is TGTGCCAGTAGTATTTCCGGAATCACAGGGACCACTGAAGCTTTCTTT.

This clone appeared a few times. The CDR3 loop reads CASSSNLRTGVYGYTF. The CDR3 DNA follows: TGTGCCAGCAGCAGCAACCTCCGGACAGGGGTATATGGCTACACCTTC. V gene TRBV9 combines with J gene TRBJ1-2; 9 nucleotides align to TRBD1. The CDR3 extends over 16 amino acids. CDR1 is SGDLS, CDR2 YYNGEE, per germline. Trimming cost V 4 bases and J 5 bases; bases outside gene matches: 12.

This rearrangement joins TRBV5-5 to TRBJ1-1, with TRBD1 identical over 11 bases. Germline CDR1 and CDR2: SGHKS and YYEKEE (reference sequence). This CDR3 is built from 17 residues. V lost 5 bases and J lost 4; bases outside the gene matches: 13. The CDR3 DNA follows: TGTGCCAGCAGTTACCGGACAGGGGGCGATCGTATCACTGAAGCTTTCTTT. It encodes CASSYRTGGDRITEAFF.

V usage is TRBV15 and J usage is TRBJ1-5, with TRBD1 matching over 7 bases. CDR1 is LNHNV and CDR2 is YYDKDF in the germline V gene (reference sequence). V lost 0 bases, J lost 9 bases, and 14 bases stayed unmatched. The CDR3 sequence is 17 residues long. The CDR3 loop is CATSRDPTGAQGGPQHF. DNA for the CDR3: TGTGCCACCAGCAGAGACCCCACAGGGGCCCAGGGAGGGCCCCAGCATTTT.

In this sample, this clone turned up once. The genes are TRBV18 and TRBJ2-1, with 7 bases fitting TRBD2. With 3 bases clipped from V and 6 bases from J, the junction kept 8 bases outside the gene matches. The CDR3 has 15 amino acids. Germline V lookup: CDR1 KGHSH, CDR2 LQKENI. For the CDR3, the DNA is TGTGCCAGCTCACCCAACCGGGGAGGGGTCAATGAGCAGTTCTTC. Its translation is CASSPNRGGVNEQFF.

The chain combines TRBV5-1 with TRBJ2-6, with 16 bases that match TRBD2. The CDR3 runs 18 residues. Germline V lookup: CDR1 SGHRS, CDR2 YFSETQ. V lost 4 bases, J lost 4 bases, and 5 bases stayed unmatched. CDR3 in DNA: TGCGCCAGCAGCGGGGGACTAGCGGGGGGGTCAGGGGCCAACGTCCTGACTTTC. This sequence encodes CASSGGLAGGSGANVLTF.